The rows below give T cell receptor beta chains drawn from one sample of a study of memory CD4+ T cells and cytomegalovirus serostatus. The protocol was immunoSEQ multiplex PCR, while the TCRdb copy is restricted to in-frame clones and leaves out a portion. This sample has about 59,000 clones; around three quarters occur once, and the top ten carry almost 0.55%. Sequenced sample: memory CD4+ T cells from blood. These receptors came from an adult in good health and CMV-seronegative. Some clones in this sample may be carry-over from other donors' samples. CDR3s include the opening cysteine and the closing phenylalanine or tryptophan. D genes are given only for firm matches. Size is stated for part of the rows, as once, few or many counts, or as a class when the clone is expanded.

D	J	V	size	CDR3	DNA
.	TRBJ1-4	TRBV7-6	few	CASRKGREKLFF	TGTGCCAGCAGAAAGGGCAGGGAAAAACTGTTTTTT
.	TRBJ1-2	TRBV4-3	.	CASSQDLGPTNYGYTF	TGCGCCAGCAGCCAAGATTTGGGACCGACGAACTATGGCTACACCTTC
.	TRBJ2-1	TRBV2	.	CASSEGGNSYNEQFF	TGTGCCAGCAGTGAAGGCGGGAACTCCTACAATGAGCAGTTCTTC
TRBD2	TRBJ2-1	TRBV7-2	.	CASSSGTSLFNEQFF	TGTGCCAGCAGCTCCGGGACTAGCCTTTTCAATGAGCAGTTCTTC
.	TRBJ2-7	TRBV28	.	CASSFGGNIAYEQYF	TGTGCCAGCAGTTTCGGTGGTAACATCGCCTACGAGCAGTACTTC
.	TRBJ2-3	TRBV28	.	CASSLLGQAASQDTQYF	TGTGCCAGCAGTTTGCTAGGGCAGGCCGCTTCCCAAGATACGCAGTATTTT
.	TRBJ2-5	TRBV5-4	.	CASSFKGYQETQYF	TGTGCCAGCAGCTTCAAGGGGTACCAAGAGACCCAGTACTTC
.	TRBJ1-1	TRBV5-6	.	CASSLGLLRGNTEAFF	TGTGCCAGCAGCTTGGGTCTCCTCAGGGGAAACACTGAAGCTTTCTTT
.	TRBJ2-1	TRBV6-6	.	CASKKDGSSYNEQFF	TGTGCCAGCAAAAAGGACGGGAGCTCCTACAATGAGCAGTTCTTC
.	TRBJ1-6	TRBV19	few	CASRKSYNSPLHF	TGTGCCAGTAGGAAGTCCTATAATTCACCCCTCCACTTT
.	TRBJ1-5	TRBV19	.	CASRGAFSNQPQHF	TGTGCCAGTCGGGGGGCCTTTAGCAATCAGCCCCAGCATTTT
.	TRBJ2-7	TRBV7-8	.	CASSAPRDGFSYEQYF	TGTGCCAGCAGCGCCCCCAGGGACGGATTCTCCTACGAGCAGTACTTC